This T cell receptor (beta chain) emerged from a study of regulatory T cells in long-lasting Graves disease. This clonotype was observed at least ten times. The antigen remains unidentified. The germline V and J ends were trimmed by 2 bases and 2 bases, with 9 bases remaining between them. The CDR3 has 14 amino acids. CDR1 is MNHEY and CDR2 is SVGAGI in the germline V gene. Documented time point: newly diagnosed GD, antithyroid drugs for less than 3 months. Construction of the TCR library relied on RNA isolated from PBMCs. Doctors identified Graves' disease using the American Thyroid Association guidelines. Study outcomes and limitations: Public clonotype sharing was higher in persistent than newly diagnosed patients.

Arm-PCR of CDR3 regions and iRepertoire HTBI primers were the basis on which TCR beta libraries were built. TCRdb re-analysed the multiplex PCR reads in MiXCR, keeping a single row per CDR3 protein. The sample includes about 560,000 distinct CDR3 sequences, roughly a sixth of them seen just once. These data also featured in a second study, about T cells in Graves' hyperthyroidism and ophthalmopathy. That paper notes: Clinicians diagnosed patients from clinical symptoms, serum thyroxine and TRAb, thyroid ultrasound and orbital computed tomography.

The clonotype comes from a man between 18 and 29 years old with Graves disease. J is TRBJ2-5 and V is TRBV6-5, with D unresolved. The sample in question was peripheral blood mononuclear cells (PBMCs), obtained at new diagnosis, from a patient treated with antithyroid drugs. The CDR3 spells CASSYVSSQETQYF. The CDR3, as DNA: TGTGCCAGCAGTTACGTGTCCTCACAAGAGACCCAGTACTTC.